Sequencing of this T cell receptor beta chain was carried out in a study of CD8+ T cells in alopecia areata. Sampling of alopecia areata patients yielded lesional scalp punch biopsies as well as peripheral blood. This clone was found a few times. V dropped 2 bases and J dropped 2 bases, with 18 bases sitting between them. The CDR3 is 18 residues long. The germline V gene has CDR1 SEHNR and CDR2 FQNEAQ (reference sequence). cDNA reverse transcribed from extracted RNA served as the sequencing template. Sequencing was performed with immunoSEQ multiplex PCR; in TCRdb, only in-frame clones are kept and a portion is missing. There are about 19,000 clones in the sample; around three fifths occur only once, and 5.5% to 6.5% lies in the top ten.

This chain joins TRBV7-9 and TRBJ2-2; D is unclear. Sample: skin, taken at week 0. The sequence derives from a human donor with alopecia areata. CDR3 coding DNA: TGTGCCAGCAGCTTATTCCTAGAGACAAGCCTTAACACCGGGGAGCTGTTTTTT. It codes for CASSLFLETSLNTGELFF.